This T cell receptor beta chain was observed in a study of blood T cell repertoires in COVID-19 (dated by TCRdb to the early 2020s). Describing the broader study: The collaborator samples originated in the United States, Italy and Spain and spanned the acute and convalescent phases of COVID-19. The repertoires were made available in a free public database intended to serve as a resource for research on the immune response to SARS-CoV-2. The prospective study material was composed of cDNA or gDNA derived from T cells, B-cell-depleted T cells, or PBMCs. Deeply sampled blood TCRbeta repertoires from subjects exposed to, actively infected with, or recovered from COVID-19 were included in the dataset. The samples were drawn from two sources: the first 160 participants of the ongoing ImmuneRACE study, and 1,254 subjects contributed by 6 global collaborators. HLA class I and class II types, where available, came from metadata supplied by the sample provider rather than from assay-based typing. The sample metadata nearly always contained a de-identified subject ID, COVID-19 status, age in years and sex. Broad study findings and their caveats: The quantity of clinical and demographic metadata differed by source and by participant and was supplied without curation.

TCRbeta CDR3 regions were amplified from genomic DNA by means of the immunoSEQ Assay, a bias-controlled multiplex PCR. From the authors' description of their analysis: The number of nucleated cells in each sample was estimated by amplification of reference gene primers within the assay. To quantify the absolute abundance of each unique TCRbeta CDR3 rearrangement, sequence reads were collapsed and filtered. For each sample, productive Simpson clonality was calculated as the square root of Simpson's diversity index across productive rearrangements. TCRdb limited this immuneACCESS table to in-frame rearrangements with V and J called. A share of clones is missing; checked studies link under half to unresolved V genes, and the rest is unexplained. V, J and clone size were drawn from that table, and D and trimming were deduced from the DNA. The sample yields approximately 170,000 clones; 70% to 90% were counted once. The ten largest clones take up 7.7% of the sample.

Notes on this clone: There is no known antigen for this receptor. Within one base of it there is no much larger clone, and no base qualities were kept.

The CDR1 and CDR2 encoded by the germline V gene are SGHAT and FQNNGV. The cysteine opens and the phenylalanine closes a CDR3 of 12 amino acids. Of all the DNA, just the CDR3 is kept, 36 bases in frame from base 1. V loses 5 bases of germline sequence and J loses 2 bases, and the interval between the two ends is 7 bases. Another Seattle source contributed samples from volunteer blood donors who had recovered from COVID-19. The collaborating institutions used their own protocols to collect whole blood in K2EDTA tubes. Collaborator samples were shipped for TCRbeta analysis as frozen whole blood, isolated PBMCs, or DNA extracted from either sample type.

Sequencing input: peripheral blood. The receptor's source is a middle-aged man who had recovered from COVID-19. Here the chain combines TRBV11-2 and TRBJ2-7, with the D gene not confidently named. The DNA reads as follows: TGTGCCAGCAGCCGCGATGCCTACGAGCAGTACTTC. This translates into CASSRDAYEQYF.